There are a few counts of the clone carrying this T cell receptor beta chain. Antigen: not known. Here immunoSEQ multiplex PCR was the method, and the copy in TCRdb shows in-frame clones only, minus some. The table shows more than 2,500 clones, with about 30% occurring only once. The data were taken from a study of T cells in localized non-small cell lung cancer. The study's findings and limits: The greatest T cell clonality was found in uninvolved adjacent lung (higher than in tumor). Adjacent lung tissue had a median 57 of the top 100 clones found in the tumor. Density of T cells in blood, when higher, went with longer overall survival.

V lost 4 bases and J 4 bases, leaving 10 bases between the germline ends. Germline CDR1 reads LNHDA; CDR2 reads SQIVND (reference sequence). The CDR3 is 13 residues long. Specimen: lung tumor tissue, collected before any cancer treatment. V usage is TRBV19 and J usage is TRBJ1-1; D unresolved. The sequence derives from a female donor of 60 years or more with stage I lung adenocarcinoma. CDR3 nucleotide sequence: TGTGCCAGTAGTACCCGCGGATCCACTGAAGCTTTCTTT. This encodes CASSTRGSTEAFF.